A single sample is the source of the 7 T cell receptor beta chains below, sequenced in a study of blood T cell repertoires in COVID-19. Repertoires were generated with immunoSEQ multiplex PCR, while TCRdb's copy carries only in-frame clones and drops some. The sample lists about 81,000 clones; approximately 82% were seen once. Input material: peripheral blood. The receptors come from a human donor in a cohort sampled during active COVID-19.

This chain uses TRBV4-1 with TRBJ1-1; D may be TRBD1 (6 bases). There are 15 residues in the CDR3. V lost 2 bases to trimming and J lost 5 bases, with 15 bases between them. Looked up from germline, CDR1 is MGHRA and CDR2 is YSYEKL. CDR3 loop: CASSQHHKGVTEAFF. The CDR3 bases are TGCGCCAGCAGCCAACACCATAAGGGGGTAACTGAAGCTTTCTTT.

CDR3 DNA: TGTGCCAGCAGCCGTGTGGGGGCAGGCTATGGCTACACCTTC. Protein sequence: CASSRVGAGYGYTF. The chain uses TRBV7-2 and TRBJ1-2, with D possibly being TRBD1 (6 bases). The V and J ends lost 5 bases and 4 bases respectively, with 14 bases between them. In germline, CDR1 is SGHTA, CDR2 FQGNSA. This CDR3 is 14 amino acids long.

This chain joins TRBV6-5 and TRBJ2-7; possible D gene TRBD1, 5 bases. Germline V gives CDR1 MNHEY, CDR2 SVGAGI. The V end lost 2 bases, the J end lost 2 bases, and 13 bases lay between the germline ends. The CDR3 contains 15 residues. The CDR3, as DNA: TGTGCCAGCAGTTACCCCGACAGCAATACCTACGAGCAGTACTTC. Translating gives CASSYPDSNTYEQYF.

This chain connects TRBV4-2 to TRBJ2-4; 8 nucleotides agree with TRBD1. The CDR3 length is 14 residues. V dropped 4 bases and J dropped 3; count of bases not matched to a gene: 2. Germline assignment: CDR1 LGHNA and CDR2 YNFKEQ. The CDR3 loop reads CASSPTGGKNIQYF. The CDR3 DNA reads TGTGCCAGCAGCCCTACAGGGGGCAAAAACATTCAGTACTTC.

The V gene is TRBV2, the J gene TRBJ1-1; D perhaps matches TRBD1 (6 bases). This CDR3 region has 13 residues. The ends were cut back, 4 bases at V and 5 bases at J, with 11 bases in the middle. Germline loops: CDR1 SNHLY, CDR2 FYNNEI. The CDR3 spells CASSGQARTEAFF. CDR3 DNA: TGTGCCAGCAGTGGACAGGCCCGTACTGAAGCTTTCTTT. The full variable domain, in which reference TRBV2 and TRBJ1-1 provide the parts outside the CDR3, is EPEVTQTPSHQVTQMGQEVILRCVPISNHLYFYWYRQILGQKVEFLVSFYNNEISEKSEIFDDQFSVERPDGSNFTLKIRSTKLEDSAMYFCASSGQARTEAFFGQGTRLTVV.

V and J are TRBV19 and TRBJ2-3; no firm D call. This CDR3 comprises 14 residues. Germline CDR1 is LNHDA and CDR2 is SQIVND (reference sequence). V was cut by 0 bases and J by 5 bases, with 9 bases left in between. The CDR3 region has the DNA TGTGCCAGTAGTATAGATTCGGGTGGAGATACGCAGTATTTT. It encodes CASSIDSGGDTQYF.

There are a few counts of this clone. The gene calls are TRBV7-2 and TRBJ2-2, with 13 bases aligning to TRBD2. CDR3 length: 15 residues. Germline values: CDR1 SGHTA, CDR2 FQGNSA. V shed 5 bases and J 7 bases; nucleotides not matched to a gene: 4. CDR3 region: CASSRRLAGGGELFF. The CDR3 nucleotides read TGTGCCAGCAGCCGCCGACTAGCGGGGGGCGGGGAGCTGTTTTTT. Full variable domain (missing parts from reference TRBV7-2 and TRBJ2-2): GAGVSQSPSNKVTEKGKDVELRCDPISGHTALYWYRQSLGQGLEFLIYFQGNSAPDKSGLPSDRFSAERTGGSVSTLTIQRTQQEDSAVYLCASSRRLAGGGELFFGEGSRLTVL.